This T cell receptor beta chain was captured in a study of blood T cell repertoires in COVID-19. Study as a whole: The origin of the acute and convalescent COVID-19 samples was the United States, Italy and Spain. Sources were T cells, B-cell-depleted T cells, or PBMCs; the material itself was cDNA or gDNA.

The CDR3 is 16 amino acids. V was shortened by 4 bases and J by 5 bases, with 20 bases between the two germline ends. In germline, CDR1 is LNHDA, CDR2 SQIVND (reference sequence). The method was immunoSEQ multiplex PCR; TCRdb's version includes in-frame clones alone and lacks a portion of them. The sample has under 200,000 clones, approximately 83% seen once. This clone has more than one count but fewer than ten. The chain couples TRBV19 to TRBJ1-1, with TRBD1 as a possible D gene (5 bases). The sequenced sample consisted of peripheral blood. The sequence came from a man aged 55 to 70 with acute or convalescent COVID-19. For the CDR3, the DNA is TGTGCCAGTAGTACCCCCCGGGGGGGAGCAAGAACTGAAGCTTTCTTT. Protein: CASSTPRGGARTEAFF. Filled out from reference TRBV19 and TRBJ1-1, the complete variable domain reads DGGITQSPKYLFRKEGQNVTLSCEQNLNHDAMYWYRQDPGQGLRLIYYSQIVNDFQKGDIAEGYSVSREKKESFPLTVTSAQKNPTAFYLCASSTPRGGARTEAFFGQGTRLTVV.